This entry features one T cell receptor beta chain sequence. Its antigen target is currently unknown. The input lacks base qualities; no much larger clone sits a single base away. The immunoSEQ Assay, a bias-controlled multiplex PCR, was used to amplify TCRbeta CDR3 regions from genomic DNA. Concerning the study's data processing: Nucleated cell counts per sample were estimated from amplification of reference gene primers within the assay. To quantify the absolute abundance of each unique TCRbeta CDR3 rearrangement, sequence reads were collapsed and filtered. For each sample, productive Simpson clonality was calculated as the square root of Simpson's diversity index over productive rearrangements. TCRdb stores this immuneACCESS table with in-frame sequences only. Part of the clones is absent; in the studies checked, under half of the shortfall reflects unresolved V genes, and no reason is known for the rest. V, J and clone size are taken as reported in that table, and D and trimming were inferred from the DNA itself. The sample has roughly 250,000 clones on record, about nine tenths of them singletons. 1.2% of the sample is taken by the ten largest.

The data are from a study of blood T cell repertoires in COVID-19 (dated by TCRdb to the early 2020s). Context from the whole study: Collaborator samples came from the United States, Italy and Spain and covered acute and convalescent phases of COVID-19. Where available, HLA class I and class II types were taken from metadata supplied by the sample provider and were not determined by assay-based typing. Subjects who had been exposed to COVID-19, were actively infected with it, or had recovered from it provided the deeply sampled blood TCRbeta repertoires that made up the dataset. The repertoires were released in a freely available public database intended as a resource for research on the immune response to SARS-CoV-2. The sample metadata nearly always contained a de-identified subject ID, COVID-19 status, age in years and sex. The samples were drawn from the first 160 participants of the ongoing ImmuneRACE study and from 1,254 subjects provided by 6 global collaborators. The prospective study material was composed of cDNA or gDNA derived from T cells, B-cell-depleted T cells, or PBMCs. General conclusions and limits of the study: How much clinical and demographic metadata was included differed by source and by participant, and the metadata was provided uncurated.

Participants in the prospective study were enrolled through a virtual design, were aged roughly 18 to 100 years, and lived in 24 United States geographic areas. In the prospective study, cohorts were assigned on the basis of participant-reported clinical history obtained from a screening survey and a study questionnaire. Each participant in the prospective study had whole blood, serum and a nasopharyngeal or oropharyngeal swab collected by mobile phlebotomists. Over an approximately 2-month period, participants in the prospective study had the option of providing additional blood draws and questionnaires. Prospective study blood samples were shipped either frozen or at room temperature before DNA extraction. Per the germline V gene (reference sequence), SEHNR is the CDR1 and FQNEAQ is the CDR2. There are 13 amino acids in the CDR3, from cysteine to phenylalanine inclusive. Only the CDR3 region is kept as DNA, spanning 39 bases read in frame from base 1. V is trimmed back by 5 bases and J by 14 bases, and the junction contains 7 bases that no gene match accounts for.

This receptor chain uses TRBV7-9 and TRBJ2-1; TRBD2 lines up with 12 middle nucleotides. What was sequenced was PBMCs or T cells enriched from blood (not recorded which). The clonotype comes from a human donor in a cohort exposed to, infected with or recovered from COVID-19 (not recorded which). The donor label of this sample is uncertain. The CDR3 has the sequence CASSPGLAGYKFF. The nucleotides read TGTGCCAGCAGCCCTGGACTAGCGGGGTATAAGTTCTTC.